What follows is one TCR beta chain and its context. Its antigen is unidentified. This CDR3 is built from 16 residues. V dropped 5 bases and J dropped 1; count of bases not matched to a gene: 10. Germline CDR1 and CDR2: MNHEY and SVGEGT. Sequencing used immunoSEQ multiplex PCR; TCRdb keeps in-frame clones, though not all of them. The sample contains a few hundred thousand clones, more than 70% of which appear only once. The sample is drawn from a study of Ad26.COV2.S vaccination and SARS-CoV-2 variants. Study in general: Donor allocation was to the COV1001 Ad26.COV2.S trial arm. Administration of Ad26.COV2.S was intramuscular, either once or twice 56 days apart. Study-level findings and limits: Total T cell responses, in the TCR breadth and depth analyses, may have been underestimated. Vaccine recipients surpassed placebo recipients in spike-specific TCR breadth.

The treatment: about 20 received Ad26.COV2.S at low or high dose, single or two shots; roughly five received placebo; per-sample allocation not given. Sampling took place 63 days after the first vaccine or placebo injection. The V and J genes are TRBV6-2 or TRBV6-3 and TRBJ2-5; 7 bases line up with TRBD1. Sample: peripheral blood, taken in a trial of Ad26.COV2.S vaccine versus placebo. This TCR came from a person between 18 and 65 years old who received the Ad26.COV2.S COVID-19 vaccine or a placebo. CDR3: CASSLLTGSFQETQYF. The CDR3 coding sequence is TGTGCCAGCAGTCTGCTGACAGGGAGTTTCCAAGAGACCCAGTACTTC.